These 14 T cell receptor beta chains were sequenced from one sample in a study of blood T cell repertoires in COVID-19. TCRdb keeps only in-frame clones here, not all; method: immunoSEQ multiplex PCR. The table shows 150,000 to 200,000 clones, with 86% occurring only once. Sequencing was done on a sample of peripheral blood. The receptors were gathered from a man aged 18 to 35 with acute or convalescent COVID-19.

This chain links TRBV5-1 with TRBJ1-1; tentatively, D is TRBD1 (6 bases). V gave up 4 bases and J gave up 3 bases, with 16 bases separating them. The V gene's germline CDR1 is SGHRS and CDR2 YFSETQ. There are 15 residues in the CDR3. The CDR3 DNA follows: TGCGCCAGCAGCCCACCCACAGGGTGGGACACTGAAGCTTTCTTT. Amino acids: CASSPPTGWDTEAFF.

This rearrangement joins TRBV6-1 to TRBJ1-2; D perhaps matches TRBD1 (6 bases). CDR3 length: 15 amino acids. Germline V gene lookup returns CDR1 MNHNS and CDR2 SASEGT. V was cut by 3 bases and J by 1 base, with 12 bases left in between. The DNA of the CDR3 is TGTGCCAGCAGTGATTATAACAGGGATAACTATGGCTACACCTTC. The encoded protein is CASSDYNRDNYGYTF.

This sequence joins TRBV10-3 and TRBJ1-2, with D tentatively TRBD1 (6 bases). Germline CDR1 and CDR2: ENHRY and SYGVKD. The CDR3 consists of 12 residues. V dropped 5 bases and J dropped 4 bases, with 8 bases sitting between them. The CDR3 loop is CAISTGTYGYTF. The CDR3 coding sequence is TGTGCCATCAGTACAGGGACCTATGGCTACACCTTC.

The CDR3 region has the DNA TGTGCCAGCAGCAAAGCGGGGGGGACTTACAATGAGCAGTTCTTC. It translates to CASSKAGGTYNEQFF. The gene calls are TRBV27 and TRBJ2-1; 10 bases line up with TRBD2. The V segment lost 6 bases and the J segment 4 bases; nucleotides outside the gene matches: 6. Germline CDR1 reads MNHEY; CDR2 reads SMNVEV (reference sequence). The CDR3 consists of 15 residues.

To note about this clone: The junction departs from the called germline gene at one end, perhaps through a read error. In DNA, the CDR3 is TGTGCCAGCAGCTTGTCGGACAGGCTAAGACTTTTC. Protein product: CASSLSDRLRLF. The chain joins TRBV5-4 to TRBJ1-2; 7 positions match TRBD1. The CDR3 spans 12 residues. Germline CDR1 and CDR2: SGHNT and YYREEE (reference sequence).

This chain connects TRBV6-2 or TRBV6-3 to TRBJ2-1, with D possibly TRBD2 on 7 matching bases. The germline V and J ends were trimmed by 5 bases and 15 bases, with 14 bases remaining between them. Germline assignment: CDR1 MNHEY and CDR2 SVGEGT. CDR3 length: 11 amino acids. The CDR3 nucleotides read TGTGCCAGCAGTGACGGGGGGCCGTGGTTCTTC. This sequence encodes CASSDGGPWFF.

The chain joins TRBV30 to TRBJ1-6; unclear D gene. V was clipped by 1 base and J by 6 bases, with 13 bases between them. The CDR3 length is 15 residues. Germline V gene lookup returns CDR1 GTSNPN and CDR2 SVGIG (reference sequence). CDR3 coding DNA: TGTGCCTGGAGTGCGCTCCGGGGAGGTAATTCACCCCTCCACTTT. Its protein product is CAWSALRGGNSPLHF.

This clone was observed once. This chain joins TRBV9 and TRBJ1-1, with TRBD1 as a possible D gene (6 bases). Trimming stripped 4 bases from V and 4 bases from J, with 17 bases between. The length of the CDR3 is 15 residues. Germline V gene lookup returns CDR1 SGDLS and CDR2 YYNGEE. The CDR3 nucleotides read TGTGCCAGCAGCTCCCACCCCCAGGGGTTCACTGAAGCTTTCTTT. Residues: CASSSHPQGFTEAFF.

The gene calls are TRBV4-1 and TRBJ1-3; D remains ambiguous. Germline V gene data show CDR1 as MGHRA and CDR2 as YSYEKL. V was shortened by 1 base and J by 0 bases, with 13 bases between the two germline ends. The CDR3 loop spans 17 amino acids. The CDR3 DNA sequence: TGCGCCAGCAGCCAAGTTTTCGACACTCTCTCTGGAAACACCATATATTTT. Translating gives CASSQVFDTLSGNTIYF.

The chain carries TRBV6-5 and TRBJ2-3; D unclear. Germline values: CDR1 MNHEY, CDR2 SVGAGI. The CDR3 length is 15 residues. V gave up 7 bases and J gave up 4 bases, with 18 bases separating them. In nucleotides, the CDR3 is TGTGCCAGCATATTGACCCTAAACCGGGCAGATACGCAGTATTTT. Amino acids: CASILTLNRADTQYF.

The chain couples TRBV5-1 to TRBJ2-1; D perhaps matches TRBD2 (5 bases). Trimming shortened V by 3 bases and J by 6 bases, and 13 bases separated the two germline ends. This CDR3 is 14 amino acids long. From germline, CDR1 is SGHRS and CDR2 YFSETQ. CDR3 sequence (DNA): TGCGCCAGCAGCTCCTATCTAGCATCCAATGAGCAGTTCTTC. It yields the protein CASSSYLASNEQFF.

The chain joins TRBV5-1 to TRBJ1-2, with D perhaps matching TRBD1 (5 bases). CDR3 length: 12 residues. Germline V lookup: CDR1 SGHRS, CDR2 YFSETQ. Trimming took off 4 bases at V and 4 bases at J, with 8 bases between the two ends. This chain's CDR3 is CASSPTAYGYTF. The CDR3 DNA reads as TGCGCCAGCAGCCCGACAGCCTATGGCTACACCTTC.

V gene TRBV5-8 combines with J gene TRBJ2-1; TRBD2 matches 9 bases. This CDR3 spans 15 amino acids. The trim removed 1 base at V and 8 bases at J, leaving 7 bases unmatched. The germline CDR1 and CDR2 sequences are SGHTS and YDEGEE. The CDR3 loop reads CASSLSSGDLYEQFF. Written as DNA, the CDR3 is TGTGCCAGCAGCTTGTCTAGCGGGGACTTATATGAGCAGTTCTTC.

The gene calls are TRBV6-5 and TRBJ1-2; no clear D. Germline-derived CDR1 and CDR2 are MNHEY and SVGAGI. V was shortened by 7 bases and J by 0 bases, with 12 bases between the two germline ends. The CDR3 contains 14 residues. In DNA, the CDR3 is TGTGCCAGCACTCCCGGGATAGCTAACTATGGCTACACCTTC. Its protein is CASTPGIANYGYTF.